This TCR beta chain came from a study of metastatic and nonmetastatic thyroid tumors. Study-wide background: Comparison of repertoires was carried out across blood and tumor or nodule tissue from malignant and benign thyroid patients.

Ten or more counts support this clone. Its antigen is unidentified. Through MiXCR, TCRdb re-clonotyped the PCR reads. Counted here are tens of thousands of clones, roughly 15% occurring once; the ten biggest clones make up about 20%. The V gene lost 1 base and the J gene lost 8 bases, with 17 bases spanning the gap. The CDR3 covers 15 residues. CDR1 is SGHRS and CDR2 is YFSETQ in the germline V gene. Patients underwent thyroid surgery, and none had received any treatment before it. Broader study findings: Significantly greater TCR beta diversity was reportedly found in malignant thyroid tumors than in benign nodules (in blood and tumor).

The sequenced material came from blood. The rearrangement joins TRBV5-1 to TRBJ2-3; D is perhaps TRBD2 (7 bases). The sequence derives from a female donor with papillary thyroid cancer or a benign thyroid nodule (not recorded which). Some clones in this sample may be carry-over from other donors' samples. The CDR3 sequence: CASSLSQREGGTQYF. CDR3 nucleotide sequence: TGCGCCAGCAGCTTGAGTCAGCGGGAAGGGGGTACGCAGTATTTT.